The 15 T cell receptor beta chains given below trace back to one sample, sequenced in a study of long-term antiretroviral therapy in people with HIV. It was version v3.0 of the immunoSEQ assay that was run at survey level. TCRdb's table, derived via immunoSEQ multiplex PCR, lists solely in-frame clones and lacks some. This sample has 7,700 or so clones, with 81% found just once. The specimen comprised unsorted PBMCs, sampled roughly 2.5 years before starting antiretroviral therapy. These receptors all stem from a man aged 35 to 55 with HIV.

J is TRBJ1-2 and V is TRBV30; TRBD1 matches at 8 bases. V was pared by 2 bases and J by 0 bases, with 11 bases of the junction left unmatched. The CDR3 is 17 amino acids. Germline V gene data show CDR1 as GTSNPN and CDR2 as SVGIG (reference sequence). The CDR3 region has the DNA TGTGCCTGGAGTTCCACCTGGACAGGGCCTGCTAACTATGGCTACACCTTC. Protein sequence: CAWSSTWTGPANYGYTF.

The gene calls are TRBV30 and TRBJ1-1; D not resolved. Trimming left V 0 bases short and J 1 base short, with 6 bases between. The germline CDR1 and CDR2 sequences are GTSNPN and SVGIG (reference sequence). The CDR3 has 13 residues. CDR3 bases: TGTGCCTGGAGTGTGACAAAGAACACTGAAGCTTTCTTT. Translation: CAWSVTKNTEAFF.

The V and J genes are TRBV7-8 and TRBJ2-7; TRBD1 matches 10 bases. CDR1 is SGHVS and CDR2 is FQNEAQ in the germline V gene. This CDR3 spans 15 amino acids. Losses at the gene ends were 6 bases for V and 1 base for J; bases not matched to a gene: 6. The CDR3 protein is CASSLDRGLSYEQYF. Here the CDR3 DNA reads TGTGCCAGCAGTCTCGACAGGGGGCTTTCCTACGAGCAGTACTTC.

The chain employs TRBV6-5 and TRBJ2-3; 9 bases map to TRBD2. This CDR3 is 15 amino acids long. J lost 0 bases, V lost 5 bases, and 3 bases had no gene match. Germline loops: CDR1 MNHEY, CDR2 SVGAGI. CDR3 coding DNA: TGTGCCAGCAGTATAAGCGGGGGGAGCACAGATACGCAGTATTTT. It codes for CASSISGGSTDTQYF.

This sequence joins TRBV18 and TRBJ1-6, with D possibly being TRBD1 (6 bases). Germline CDR1 KGHSH, CDR2 LQKENI. V shed 8 bases and J shed 9 bases, with 17 bases lying between them. The CDR3 extends over 14 amino acids. For the CDR3, the DNA is TGTGCCAGCGGTACCGGGACAAATTCTTCACCCCTCCACTTT. Amino acid sequence: CASGTGTNSSPLHF.

The chain combines TRBV30 with TRBJ2-2; D is undetermined. Germline CDR1 and CDR2: GTSNPN and SVGIG (reference sequence). The V and J ends lost 0 bases and 5 bases respectively, with 10 bases between them. This CDR3 region has 14 residues. This chain's CDR3 is CAWSVQAFTGELFF. The CDR3, as DNA: TGTGCCTGGAGTGTACAAGCGTTTACCGGGGAGCTGTTTTTT.

The chain employs TRBV6-5 and TRBJ2-7; D gene unclear. This CDR3 is 16 amino acids long. Germline assignment: CDR1 MNHEY and CDR2 SVGAGI. V lost 0 bases and J lost 6, with 18 bases in between. CDR3 in amino acids: CASSYSPLGKGLEQYF. The CDR3 nucleotides are TGTGCCAGCAGTTACTCTCCTCTAGGGAAAGGTCTCGAGCAGTACTTC.

This clone appeared a single time. V is TRBV27 and J is TRBJ2-7, with TRBD2 identical over 14 bases. Trimming removed 3 bases from V and 3 bases from J; junction bases left unmatched: 10. The CDR3 length is 18 residues. The germline V gene encodes CDR1 MNHEY and CDR2 SMNVEV (reference sequence). CDR3 coding DNA: TGTGCCAGCAGTTTTTCGAGGGGACTAGCGGGGGACTACTACGAGCAGTACTTC. It specifies CASSFSRGLAGDYYEQYF.

V usage is TRBV9 and J usage is TRBJ1-4, with TRBD1 identical over 10 bases. V lost 3 bases and J lost 6; bases outside the gene matches: 5. The CDR3 is 15 amino acids. Per germline, CDR1 SGDLS and CDR2 YYNGEE. The CDR3 region has the DNA TGTGCCAGCAGCGCCGAAGGGACAGGGGATGAAAAACTGTTTTTT. This translates into CASSAEGTGDEKLFF.

The chain recombines TRBV28 with TRBJ1-2; D not resolved. V was clipped by 10 bases and J by 4 bases, with 10 bases between them. This CDR3 region has 11 residues. CDR1 is MDHEN, CDR2 SYDVKM, per germline. CDR3 coding DNA: TGTGCCACCAGACCCAGCTATGGCTACACCTTC. Translating gives CATRPSYGYTF.

This chain joins TRBV28 and TRBJ2-7; 8 bases map to TRBD1. The CDR3 spans 16 residues. The V gene end was trimmed by 3 bases and the J gene end by 2 bases; junction bases not matched to a gene: 9. Germline values: CDR1 MDHEN, CDR2 SYDVKM. This CDR3 reads CASSFDRGEFPYEQYF. In nucleotides, the CDR3 is TGTGCCAGCAGTTTTGACAGGGGCGAATTCCCCTACGAGCAGTACTTC.

This clone has just a few counts. The chain uses TRBV10-1 and TRBJ2-2; TRBD2 might be the D (5 bases). Germline V gene sequence: CDR1 WNHNN, CDR2 SYGVQD (reference sequence). V dropped 5 bases and J dropped 6 bases, with 10 bases sitting between them. The CDR3 runs 13 residues. CDR3 bases: TGCGCCAGCAGTTTGACTATTCCCGGGGAGCTGTTTTTT. It codes for CASSLTIPGELFF.

The rearrangement joins TRBV19 to TRBJ2-7, with D perhaps given as TRBD1 or TRBD2 (5 bases each). The CDR3 runs 12 residues. The germline V gene encodes CDR1 LNHDA and CDR2 SQIVND (reference sequence). V was cut by 5 bases and J by 6 bases, with 11 bases left in between. Here the CDR3 DNA reads TGTGCCAGTAGTGAGGGGCTTTCCGAGCAGTACTTC. Translation gives CASSEGLSEQYF.

This clone appeared a few times. This chain joins TRBV6-5 and TRBJ2-7; TRBD1 aligns across 8 bases. Germline lookup yields CDR1 MNHEY and CDR2 SVGAGI. V gave up 4 bases and J gave up 7 bases; unmatched junction bases: 6. The CDR3 runs to 13 residues. For the CDR3, the DNA is TGTGCCAGCAGTTCAGGACAGGGTCGGGAGCAGTACTTC. Encoded protein: CASSSGQGREQYF.

V gene TRBV15 combines with J gene TRBJ2-3; tentatively, D is TRBD2 (6 bases). The CDR3 has 15 amino acids. V lost 5 bases, J lost 2 bases, and 14 bases lay in between. The germline V gene encodes CDR1 LNHNV and CDR2 YYDKDF (reference sequence). CDR3 loop: CATSQWGVITDTQYF. In nucleotides, the CDR3 is TGTGCCACCAGCCAATGGGGGGTAATCACAGATACGCAGTATTTT.